This T cell receptor (beta chain) comes out of a study of OX40 agonist ivuxolimab in advanced cancers. Study-wide background: Cancers in dose escalation were hepatocellular, melanoma, renal cell and head and neck. Study-wide points: CD4+ T cells averaged fewer expanded clones than CD8+ T cells.

Points on this clone: Its antigen remains unknown. This specimen includes other DNA sequences encoding the same CDR3.

This CDR3 has 14 residues. Trimming removed 0 bases from V and 1 base from J, with 6 bases in between. Germline V gene lookup returns CDR1 KGHSH and CDR2 LQKENI. Libraries were prepared by immunoSEQ multiplex PCR; TCRdb keeps only in-frame clonotypes and omits some of them. The table includes some 77,000 clones, 92% detected once. The V gene is TRBV18, the J gene TRBJ1-1, with D tentatively TRBD1 (5 bases). This clonotype originated in an adult with an advanced solid tumor such as melanoma, head and neck, liver or kidney cancer. The input for sequencing was CD4+ or CD8+ T cells sorted from blood, taken in a trial of the OX40 agonist ivuxolimab. The CDR3 DNA reads TGTGCCAGCTCACCACCGGGACCGAACACTGAAGCTTTCTTT. Translation: CASSPPGPNTEAFF.